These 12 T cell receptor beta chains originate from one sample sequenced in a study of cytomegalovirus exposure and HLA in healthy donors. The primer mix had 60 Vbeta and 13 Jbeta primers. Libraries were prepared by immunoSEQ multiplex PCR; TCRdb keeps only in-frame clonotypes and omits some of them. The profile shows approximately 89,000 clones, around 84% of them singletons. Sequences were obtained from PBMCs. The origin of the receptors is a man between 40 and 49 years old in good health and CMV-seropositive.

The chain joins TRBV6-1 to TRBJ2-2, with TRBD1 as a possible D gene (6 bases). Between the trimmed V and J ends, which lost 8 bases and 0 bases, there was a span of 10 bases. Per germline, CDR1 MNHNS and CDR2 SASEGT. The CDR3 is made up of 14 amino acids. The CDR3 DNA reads TGTGCCAGCGGAAGGACAGCGAACACCGGGGAGCTGTTTTTT. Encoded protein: CASGRTANTGELFF.

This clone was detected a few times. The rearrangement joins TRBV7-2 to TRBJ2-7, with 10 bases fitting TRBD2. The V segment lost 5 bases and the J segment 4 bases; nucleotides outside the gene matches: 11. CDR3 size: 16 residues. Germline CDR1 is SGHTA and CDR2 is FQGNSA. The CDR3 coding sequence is TGTGCCAGCAGCCCAGAGGTGGGACTAGCGATTTACGAGCAGTACTTC. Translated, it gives CASSPEVGLAIYEQYF.

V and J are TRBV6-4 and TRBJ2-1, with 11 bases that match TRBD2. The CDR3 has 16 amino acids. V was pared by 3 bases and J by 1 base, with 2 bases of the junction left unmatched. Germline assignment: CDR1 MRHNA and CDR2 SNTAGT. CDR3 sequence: CASSELAGASYNEQFF. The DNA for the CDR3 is TGTGCCAGCAGTGAACTAGCGGGAGCGTCCTACAATGAGCAGTTCTTC.

The DNA for the CDR3 is TGTGCCAGCAGGCAGGGCGGGGAAAACACCGGGGAGCTGTTTTTT. As protein: CASRQGGENTGELFF. The V and J genes are TRBV7-6 and TRBJ2-2; weak D call: TRBD2 (6 bases). The CDR3 extends over 15 amino acids. Germline V CDR1 and CDR2: SGHVS, FNYEAQ. The ends were cut back, 6 bases at V and 2 bases at J, with 13 bases in the middle.

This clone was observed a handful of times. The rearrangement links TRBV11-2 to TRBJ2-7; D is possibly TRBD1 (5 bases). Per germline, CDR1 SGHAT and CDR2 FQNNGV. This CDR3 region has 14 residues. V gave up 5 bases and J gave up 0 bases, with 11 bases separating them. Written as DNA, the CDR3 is TGTGCCAGCAGCAAAGACAGTAACTCCTACGAGCAGTACTTC. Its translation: CASSKDSNSYEQYF.

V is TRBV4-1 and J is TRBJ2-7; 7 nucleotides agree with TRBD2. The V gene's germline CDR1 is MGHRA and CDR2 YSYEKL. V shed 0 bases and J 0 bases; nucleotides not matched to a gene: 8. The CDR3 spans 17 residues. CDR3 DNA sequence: TGCGCCAGCAGCCAAGAAGGCCACAGGACTAGCTCCTACGAGCAGTACTTC. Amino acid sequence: CASSQEGHRTSSYEQYF.

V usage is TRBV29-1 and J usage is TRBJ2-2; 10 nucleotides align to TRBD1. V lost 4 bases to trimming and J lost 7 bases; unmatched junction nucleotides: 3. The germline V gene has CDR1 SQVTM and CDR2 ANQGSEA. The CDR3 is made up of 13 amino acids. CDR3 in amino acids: CSVAGTGVGELFF. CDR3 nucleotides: TGCAGCGTTGCCGGGACAGGGGTCGGGGAGCTGTTTTTT.

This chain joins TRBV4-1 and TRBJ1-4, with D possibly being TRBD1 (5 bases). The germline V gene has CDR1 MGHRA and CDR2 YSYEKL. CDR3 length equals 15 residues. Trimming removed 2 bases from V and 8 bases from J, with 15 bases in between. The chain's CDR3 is CASSQPMGGLEKLFF. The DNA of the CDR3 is TGCGCCAGCAGCCAACCCATGGGGGGTTTGGAAAAACTGTTTTTT.

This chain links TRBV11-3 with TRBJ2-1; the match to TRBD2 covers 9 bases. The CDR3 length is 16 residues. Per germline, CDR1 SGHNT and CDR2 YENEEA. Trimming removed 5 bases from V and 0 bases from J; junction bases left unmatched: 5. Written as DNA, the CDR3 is TGTGCCAGCAGCCAACAAGCGGGGGGCTCCTACAATGAGCAGTTCTTC. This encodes CASSQQAGGSYNEQFF. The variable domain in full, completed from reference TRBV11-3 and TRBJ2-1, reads EAGVVQSPRYKIIEKKQPVAFWCNPISGHNTLYWYLQNLGQGPELLIRYENEEAVDDSQLPKDRFSAERLKGVDSTLKIQPAELGDSAVYLCASSQQAGGSYNEQFFGPGTRLTVL.

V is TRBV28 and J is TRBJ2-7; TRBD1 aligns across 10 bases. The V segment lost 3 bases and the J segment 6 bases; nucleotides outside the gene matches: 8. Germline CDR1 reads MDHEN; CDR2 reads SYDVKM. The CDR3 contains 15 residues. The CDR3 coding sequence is TGTGCCAGCAGTTTCCCCGGGACAGGGGCGGGCGAGCAGTACTTC. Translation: CASSFPGTGAGEQYF.

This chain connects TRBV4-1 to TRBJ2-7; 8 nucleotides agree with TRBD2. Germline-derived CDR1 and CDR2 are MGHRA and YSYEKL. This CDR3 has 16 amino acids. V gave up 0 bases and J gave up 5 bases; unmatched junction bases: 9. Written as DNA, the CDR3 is TGCGCCAGCAGCCAAGATTTAGCGGGGAAGATGAACGAGCAGTACTTC. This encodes CASSQDLAGKMNEQYF.

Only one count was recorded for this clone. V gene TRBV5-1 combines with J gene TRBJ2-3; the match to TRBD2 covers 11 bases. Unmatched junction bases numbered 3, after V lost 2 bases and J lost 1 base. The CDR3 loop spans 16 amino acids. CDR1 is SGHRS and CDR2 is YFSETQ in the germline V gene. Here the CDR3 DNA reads TGCGCCAGCAGCTTACCGGGACTAGCGGGCACAGATACGCAGTATTTT. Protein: CASSLPGLAGTDTQYF.